The present T cell receptor (beta chain) was sequenced within a study of T cells in women clearing cervical HPV infection. Study context: Case blood was drawn when the lesion was first found; control blood after infection became undetectable.

The method was immunoSEQ multiplex PCR; TCRdb's version includes in-frame clones alone and lacks a portion of them. The listing contains roughly 48,000 clones. In germline, CDR1 is KGHSH, CDR2 LQKENI. The ends were cut back, 8 bases at V and 2 bases at J, with 10 bases in the middle. This CDR3 contains 14 residues. Points on this clone: What it binds is not known. Read coverage stops 3 residues before the CDR3 terminus; the germline J gene supplies the remainder.

Study-wide results and limits: Repertoire richness, not evenness, was significantly elevated in CIN3+ cases versus controls.

The sample was blood buffy coat. The genes are TRBV18 and TRBJ2-6; D gene unclear. The clonotype was recovered from a woman aged 18 to 75 with a cervical HPV16 infection that either progressed to CIN3+ or cleared (not recorded which). The sequenced part of the CDR3 DNA is TGTGCCAGCGGCAGGCCGGCTGGGGCCAACGTC. Encoded protein: CASGRPAGANV. The full CDR3 protein is CASGRPAGANVLTF.